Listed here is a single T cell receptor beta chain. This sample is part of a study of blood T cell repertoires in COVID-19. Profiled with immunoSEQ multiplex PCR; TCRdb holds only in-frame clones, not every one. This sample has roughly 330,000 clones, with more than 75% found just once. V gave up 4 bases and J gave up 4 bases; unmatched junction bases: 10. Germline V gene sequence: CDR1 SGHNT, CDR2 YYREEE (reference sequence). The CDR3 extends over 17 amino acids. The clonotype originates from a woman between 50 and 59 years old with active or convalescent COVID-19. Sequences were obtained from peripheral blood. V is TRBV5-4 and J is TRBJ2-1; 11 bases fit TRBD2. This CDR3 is CASSPSGGRSGYNEQFF. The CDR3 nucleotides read TGTGCCAGCAGCCCTAGCGGGGGGCGGTCCGGTTACAATGAGCAGTTCTTC.